A single sample is the source of the 17 T cell receptor beta chains below, sequenced in a study of regulatory T cells in long-lasting Graves disease. Construction of the TCR beta libraries employed iRepertoire HTBI primers in conjunction with Arm-PCR of CDR3 regions. TCRdb analysed the multiplex PCR reads with MiXCR anew, one entry per CDR3 protein. This table has about 330,000 distinct CDR3 sequences, roughly 15% appearing once. Time point defined: newly diagnosed GD, antithyroid drugs for less than 3 months. From RNA extracted from PBMCs, the TCR library was made. This same sample was also taken into another study, of T cells in Graves' hyperthyroidism and ophthalmopathy.

Sequenced material: peripheral blood mononuclear cells (PBMCs), taken at new diagnosis, from a patient treated with antithyroid drugs. All receptors derive from a woman aged 18-29 years with Graves disease.

This clonotype was detected ten times or more. The V call is TRBV30, the J call TRBJ1-4; D ambiguous. V lost 3 bases and J lost 4, with 9 bases in between. The germline V gene has CDR1 GTSNPN and CDR2 SVGIG (reference sequence). CDR3 length equals 13 residues. The CDR3 sequence: CAWRLPHNEKLFF. The CDR3 nucleotides read TGTGCCTGGAGGTTGCCCCATAATGAAAAACTGTTTTTT. The full variable domain, rest sourced from reference TRBV30 and TRBJ1-4, is SQTIHQWPATLVQPVGSPLSLECTVEGTSNPNLYWYRQAAGRGLQLLFYSVGIGQISSEVPQNLSASRPQDRQFILSSKKLLLSDSGFYLCAWRLPHNEKLFFGSGTQLSVL.

This chain links TRBV2 with TRBJ2-7, with D tentatively TRBD1 (7 bases). V was cut by 8 bases and J by 5 bases, with 10 bases left in between. CDR3 length: 11 amino acids. CDR1 SNHLY and CDR2 FYNNEI come from the germline V gene. CDR3 sequence reads: CASGGGHEQYF. The DNA for the CDR3 is TGTGCCAGCGGAGGGGGCCACGAGCAGTACTTC.

This clonotype was recorded many times. The chain has TRBV20-1 and TRBJ1-1, with D maybe TRBD1 (6 bases). Trimming took off 5 bases at V and 5 bases at J, with 18 bases between the two ends. The CDR3 runs 14 residues. Germline V gene lookup returns CDR1 DFQATT and CDR2 SNEGSKA (reference sequence). CDR3 protein: CSADQRGIGTEAFF. CDR3 bases: TGCAGTGCTGATCAAAGGGGGATAGGAACTGAAGCTTTCTTT.

The gene calls are TRBV10-3 and TRBJ1-3; D gene unclear. Per the germline V gene, CDR1 is ENHRY and CDR2 is SYGVKD. This CDR3 is built from 13 residues. V was trimmed by 8 bases and J by 2 bases, leaving 10 bases between them. The DNA of the CDR3 is TGTGCCATCTCCGGTTTTCCTGGAAACACCATATATTTT. This translates into CAISGFPGNTIYF.

This clonotype has a count of ten or more. The V and J genes are TRBV5-1 and TRBJ2-1, with D unresolved. CDR1 is SGHRS, CDR2 YFSETQ, per germline. The CDR3 contains 15 residues. The germline V and J ends were trimmed by 0 bases and 4 bases, with 11 bases remaining between them. CDR3 nucleotide sequence: TGCGCCAGCAGCTTGGGCGGCAAAGAATACAATGAGCAGTTCTTC. This encodes CASSLGGKEYNEQFF.

This clonotype was seen repeatedly, ten times or more. This chain links TRBV20-1 with TRBJ1-6, with D possibly TRBD1 on 5 matching bases. Germline assignment: CDR1 DFQATT and CDR2 SNEGSKA (reference sequence). The CDR3 has 14 residues. Trimming pared 4 bases from V and 10 bases from J, leaving 17 bases between. The CDR3 DNA sequence: TGCAGTGCTAACTACCGACGGGGCCAATCACCCCTCCACTTT. It is translated as CSANYRRGQSPLHF.

In its sample, this clonotype was seen many times. J is TRBJ2-1 and V is TRBV6-1; 12 bases match TRBD2. Trimming removed 6 bases from V and 4 bases from J; junction bases left unmatched: 7. Germline V CDR1 and CDR2: MNHNS, SASEGT. The CDR3 sequence is 16 residues long. CDR3 bases: TGTGCCAGCAGGCCCCGGACTAGCGGGGTTTACAATGAGCAGTTCTTC. Translation: CASRPRTSGVYNEQFF.

This clonotype was detected a few times. The chain has TRBV4-1 and TRBJ2-7, with D unclear. CDR1 is MGHRA and CDR2 is YSYEKL in the germline V gene. Trimming shortened V by 2 bases and J by 3 bases, and 11 bases separated the two germline ends. The CDR3 sequence is 14 residues long. CDR3 residues: CASSQLRVNYEQYF. As DNA, the CDR3 is TGCGCCAGCAGCCAATTAAGGGTGAACTACGAGCAGTACTTC.

This clonotype was counted many times. This chain connects TRBV27 to TRBJ2-7; TRBD1 matches at 10 bases. CDR3 length equals 14 residues. Germline assignment: CDR1 MNHEY and CDR2 SMNVEV (reference sequence). The V and J ends lost 6 bases and 5 bases, in that order; junction bases with no gene match: 7. CDR3 in amino acids: CASRPAGQGDEQYF. CDR3 bases: TGTGCCAGCAGACCCGCTGGACAGGGGGACGAGCAGTACTTC.

A word on this clonotype: Possible read error: a much larger clone is one base away. The V call is TRBV7-9, the J call TRBJ2-3; D is unresolved. The germline V and J ends were trimmed by 8 bases and 2 bases, with 5 bases remaining between them. The CDR3 has 11 residues. Germline CDR1 SEHNR, CDR2 FQNEAQ (reference sequence). CDR3 coding DNA: TGTGCCAGCGTTTACACAGATACGCAGTATTTT. Its protein product is CASVYTDTQYF.

The V gene is TRBV5-1, the J gene TRBJ1-4; 10 bases line up with TRBD1. Trimming at V came to 0 bases and at J to 7 bases, leaving 6 bases not matched to a gene. The CDR3 has 16 amino acids. CDR1 SGHRS and CDR2 YFSETQ come from the germline V gene. The CDR3 loop is CASSLARTGGGEKLFF. The CDR3 bases are TGCGCCAGCAGCTTGGCAAGGACAGGGGGGGGTGAAAAACTGTTTTTT.

This clonotype has ten or more counts. The chain is built from TRBV7-9 and TRBJ2-1; the D gene is possibly TRBD1 (6 bases). There are 12 residues in the CDR3. Trimming removed 7 bases at V and 9 bases at J, with 13 bases between. CDR1 is SEHNR, CDR2 FQNEAQ, per germline (reference sequence). In DNA, the CDR3 is TGTGCCAGCACCTTGGGGGCATTTGAGCAGTTCTTC. Encoded protein: CASTLGAFEQFF.

This clonotype appeared many times. V usage is TRBV3-1 and J usage is TRBJ1-2, with no clear D. The CDR3 length is 14 residues. Per germline, CDR1 LGHDT and CDR2 YNNKEL (reference sequence). V shed 4 bases and J shed 1 base, with 10 bases lying between them. The CDR3 here is CASSPPGVNYGYTF. In DNA, the CDR3 is TGTGCCAGCAGCCCCCCCGGGGTTAACTATGGCTACACCTTC.

There are many counts of this clonotype. The rearrangement uses TRBV3-1 and TRBJ1-2; D not certain. Trimming took 1 base from V and 8 from J, leaving 14 bases between them. The CDR3 consists of 14 residues. Germline V CDR1 and CDR2: LGHDT, YNNKEL (reference sequence). CDR3 sequence reads: CASSQGTSLGGYTF. The CDR3 bases are TGTGCCAGCAGCCAAGGAACCAGCCTCGGGGGCTACACCTTC.

This clonotype has ten or more counts. This sequence joins TRBV24-1 and TRBJ2-5, with D hard to call. From germline, CDR1 is KGHDR and CDR2 SFDVKD. Trimming pared 9 bases from V and 4 bases from J, leaving 20 bases between. The CDR3 contains 15 residues. The CDR3 region has the DNA TGTGCCACCGCCCCTGGAGATCGAGGACGAGAGACCCAGTACTTC. It specifies CATAPGDRGRETQYF.

CDR3 amino acids: CASSNQGGGYTF. In DNA form, the CDR3 reads TGCGCCAGCTCGAACCAGGGGGGCGGCTACACCTTC. The chain couples TRBV10-1 to TRBJ1-2; 7 bases align to TRBD1. This CDR3 has 12 residues. Losses at the gene ends were 8 bases for V and 8 bases for J; bases not matched to a gene: 8. The germline CDR1 and CDR2 sequences are WNHNN and SYGVQD (reference sequence).

This clonotype was detected many times. J is TRBJ2-7 and V is TRBV7-8; 8 nucleotides line up with TRBD2. Trimming cost V 5 bases and J 0 bases; bases outside gene matches: 3. This CDR3 is built from 14 residues. CDR1 is SGHVS and CDR2 is FQNEAQ in the germline V gene. Written as DNA, the CDR3 is TGTGCCAGCAGCCCCGGGACTAGCTCCTACGAGCAGTACTTC. It is translated as CASSPGTSSYEQYF.